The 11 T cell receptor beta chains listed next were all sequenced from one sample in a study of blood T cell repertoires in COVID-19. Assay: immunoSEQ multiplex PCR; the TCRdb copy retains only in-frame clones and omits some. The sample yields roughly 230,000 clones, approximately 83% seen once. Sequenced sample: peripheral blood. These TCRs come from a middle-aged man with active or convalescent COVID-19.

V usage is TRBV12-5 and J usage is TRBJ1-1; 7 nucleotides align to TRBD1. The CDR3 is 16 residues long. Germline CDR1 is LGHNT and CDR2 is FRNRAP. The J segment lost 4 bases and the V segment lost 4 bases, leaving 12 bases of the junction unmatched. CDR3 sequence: CASGWTGSAKLTEAFF. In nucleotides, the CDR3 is TGTGCTAGTGGTTGGACAGGATCCGCTAAGCTCACTGAAGCTTTCTTT.

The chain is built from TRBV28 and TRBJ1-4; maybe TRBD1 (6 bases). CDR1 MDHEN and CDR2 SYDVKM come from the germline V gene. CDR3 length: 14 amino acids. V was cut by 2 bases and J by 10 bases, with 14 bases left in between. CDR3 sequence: CASSLGGVQGKLFF. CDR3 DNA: TGTGCCAGCAGTTTAGGTGGAGTACAGGGAAAACTGTTTTTT.

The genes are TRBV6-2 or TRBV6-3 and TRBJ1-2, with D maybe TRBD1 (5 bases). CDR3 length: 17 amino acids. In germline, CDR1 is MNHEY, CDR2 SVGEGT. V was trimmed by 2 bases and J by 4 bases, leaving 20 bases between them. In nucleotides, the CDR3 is TGTGCCAGCAGTTACAGTTGGTGGAATCAGGGATCCTATGGCTACACCTTC. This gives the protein CASSYSWWNQGSYGYTF.

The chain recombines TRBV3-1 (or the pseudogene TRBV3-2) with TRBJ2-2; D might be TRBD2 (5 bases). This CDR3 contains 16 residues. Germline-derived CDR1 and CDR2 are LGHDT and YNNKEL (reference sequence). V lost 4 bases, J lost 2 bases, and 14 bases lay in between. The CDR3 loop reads CASSPVWRTNTGELFF. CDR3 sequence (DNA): TGTGCCAGCAGCCCGGTCTGGAGGACTAACACCGGGGAGCTGTTTTTT.

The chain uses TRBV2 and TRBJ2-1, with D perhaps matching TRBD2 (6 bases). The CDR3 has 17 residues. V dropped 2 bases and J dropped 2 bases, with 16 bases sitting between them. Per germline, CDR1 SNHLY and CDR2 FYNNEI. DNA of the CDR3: TGTGCCAGCAGTGAACGCCGGTCAGCGGGTACCTACAATGAGCAGTTCTTC. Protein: CASSERRSAGTYNEQFF.

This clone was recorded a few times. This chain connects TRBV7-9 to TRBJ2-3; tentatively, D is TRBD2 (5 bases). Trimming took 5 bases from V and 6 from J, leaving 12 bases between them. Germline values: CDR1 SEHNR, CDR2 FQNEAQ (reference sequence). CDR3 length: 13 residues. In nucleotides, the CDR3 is TGTGCCAGCAGCGACACCTGGGAGGATACGCAGTATTTT. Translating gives CASSDTWEDTQYF.

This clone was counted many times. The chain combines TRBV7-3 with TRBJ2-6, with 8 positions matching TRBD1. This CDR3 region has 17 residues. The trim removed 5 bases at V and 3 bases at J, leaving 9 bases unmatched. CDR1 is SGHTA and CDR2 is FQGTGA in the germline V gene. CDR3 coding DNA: TGTGCCAGCAGCGTCAATTCAGGGGGCGTTGGGGCCAACGTCCTGACTTTC. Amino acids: CASSVNSGGVGANVLTF. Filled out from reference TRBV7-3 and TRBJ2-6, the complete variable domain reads GAGVSQTPSNKVTEKGKYVELRCDPISGHTALYWYRQSLGQGPEFLIYFQGTGAADDSGLPNDRFFAVRPEGSVSTLKIQRTERGDSAVYLCASSVNSGGVGANVLTFGAGSRLTVL.

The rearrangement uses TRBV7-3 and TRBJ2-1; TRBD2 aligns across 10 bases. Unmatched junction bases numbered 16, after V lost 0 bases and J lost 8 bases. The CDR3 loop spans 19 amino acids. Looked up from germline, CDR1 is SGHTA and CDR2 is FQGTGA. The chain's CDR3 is CASSLTRRAVAGGIHEQFF. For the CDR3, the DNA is TGTGCCAGCAGCTTAACGAGGCGGGCGGTAGCGGGGGGTATACATGAGCAGTTCTTC. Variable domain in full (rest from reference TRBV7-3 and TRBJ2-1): GAGVSQTPSNKVTEKGKYVELRCDPISGHTALYWYRQSLGQGPEFLIYFQGTGAADDSGLPNDRFFAVRPEGSVSTLKIQRTERGDSAVYLCASSLTRRAVAGGIHEQFFGPGTRLTVL.

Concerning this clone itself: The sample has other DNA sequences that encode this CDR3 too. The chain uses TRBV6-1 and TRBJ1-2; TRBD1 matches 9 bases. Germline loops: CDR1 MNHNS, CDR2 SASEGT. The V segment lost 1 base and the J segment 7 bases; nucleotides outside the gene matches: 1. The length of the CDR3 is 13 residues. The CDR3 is CASSEGQGVGYTF. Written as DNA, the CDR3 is TGTGCCAGCAGTGAAGGACAGGGGGTTGGCTACACCTTC.

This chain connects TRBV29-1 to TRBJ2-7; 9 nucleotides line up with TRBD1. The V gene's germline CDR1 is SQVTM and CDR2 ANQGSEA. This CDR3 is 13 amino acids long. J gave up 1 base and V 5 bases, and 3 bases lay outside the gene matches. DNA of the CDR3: TGCAGCGTTCAGACAGGGGGATCCTACGAGCAGTACTTC. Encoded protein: CSVQTGGSYEQYF.

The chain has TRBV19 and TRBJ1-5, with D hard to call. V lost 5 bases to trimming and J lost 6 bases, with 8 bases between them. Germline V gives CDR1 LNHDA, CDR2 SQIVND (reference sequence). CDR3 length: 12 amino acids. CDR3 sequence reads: CASSLPFQPQHF. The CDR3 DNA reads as TGTGCCAGTAGTCTCCCCTTTCAGCCCCAGCATTTT.